The clone carrying this TCR beta chain was seen only a few times. TCRdb reprocessed the 5' RACE reads with MiXCR, giving one entry per CDR3 protein. The repertoire holds a few hundred thousand distinct CDR3 sequences, with roughly 15% as singletons. The data are from a study of T-cell memory formation after mild COVID-19. The CDR3 length is 13 residues. V was pared by 6 bases and J by 5 bases, with 13 bases between. Germline assignment: CDR1 SGHTA and CDR2 FQGTGA. The V and J genes are TRBV7-3 and TRBJ2-5; D possibly matches TRBD1 or TRBD2 (6 bases each). The sequence came from a man aged 18 to 29 who had mild COVID-19 (a few samples of this study predate the infection). Cell type and time point are not known. The sequencing input was PBMCs or a T cell subset sorted from them (not recorded which). CDR3 coding DNA: TGTGCCAGCAGTGGGCCGGGGGCCGAGACCCAGTACTTC. It codes for CASSGPGAETQYF.